These 12 T cell receptor beta chains share one sample of origin, sequenced in a study of cytomegalovirus exposure and HLA in healthy donors. PCR was performed using 60 Vbeta and 13 Jbeta primers. Only in-frame clones appear in the TCRdb table, and some are missing; sequencing was by immunoSEQ multiplex PCR. The data show 150,000 to 200,000 clones, 80% seen once. Sequencing input: PBMCs. The source is a boy aged 10-17 years in good health and CMV-seronegative.

This sequence joins TRBV19 and TRBJ2-6, with 11 bases lining up with TRBD1. There are 20 residues in the CDR3. V was pared by 3 bases and J by 0 bases, with 10 bases of the junction left unmatched. Germline V CDR1 and CDR2: LNHDA, SQIVND (reference sequence). CDR3 sequence reads: CASSIERRTGGFSGANVLTF. CDR3 DNA sequence: TGTGCCAGTAGTATCGAAAGGCGGACAGGGGGCTTCTCTGGGGCCAACGTCCTGACTTTC.

Comment on this clone: A junction end diverges from the germline sequence, so it may reflect a read error. This rearrangement joins TRBV19 to TRBJ1-1; the D is unclear. The V gene's germline CDR1 is LNHDA and CDR2 SQIVND (reference sequence). The CDR3 consists of 13 residues. The CDR3, as DNA: TGTGTCAGTAGCCAGAATATGAACACTGAAGCTTTCTTT. Its protein product is CVSSQNMNTEAFF.

The chain has TRBV18 and TRBJ2-1; D call uncertain. The CDR3 totals 16 residues. The V gene lost 3 bases and the J gene lost 1 base, with 13 bases spanning the gap. The germline V gene encodes CDR1 KGHSH and CDR2 LQKENI. This CDR3 is CASSPPSRISYNEQFF. In DNA, the CDR3 is TGTGCCAGCTCACCCCCGAGCAGGATTTCCTACAATGAGCAGTTCTTC.

The chain has TRBV30 and TRBJ1-6; D is perhaps TRBD1 (6 bases). CDR3 length equals 16 residues. The germline CDR1 and CDR2 sequences are GTSNPN and SVGIG (reference sequence). V was cut by 0 bases and J by 7 bases, with 16 bases left in between. The CDR3 DNA reads TGTGCCTGGAGTGTACTGGGGGGGCTTATGAATTCACCCCTCCACTTT. Protein: CAWSVLGGLMNSPLHF.

The chain employs TRBV10-3 and TRBJ2-7; 9 bases align to TRBD2. Germline V gene lookup returns CDR1 ENHRY and CDR2 SYGVKD. The CDR3 runs 15 residues. Unmatched junction bases numbered 8, after V lost 5 bases and J lost 3 bases. CDR3 residues: CAISSQAGGLYEQYF. In DNA, the CDR3 is TGTGCCATCAGTTCCCAAGCGGGAGGACTCTACGAGCAGTACTTC.

This clone was detected once. CDR3 sequence (DNA): TGTGCCAGTAGGGTGGACAGGGGACATTCACCCCTCCACTTT. Translating it yields CASRVDRGHSPLHF. The chain uses TRBV19 and TRBJ1-6; 9 bases agree with TRBD1. The CDR3 totals 14 residues. The V segment lost 6 bases and the J segment 8 bases; nucleotides outside the gene matches: 5. Per the germline V gene, CDR1 is LNHDA and CDR2 is SQIVND (reference sequence).

The rearrangement links TRBV30 to TRBJ1-3; D remains unclear. V was cut by 0 bases and J by 0 bases, with 6 bases left in between. The length of the CDR3 is 14 residues. In germline, CDR1 is GTSNPN, CDR2 SVGIG (reference sequence). This CDR3 reads CAWSVLVSGNTIYF. CDR3 in DNA: TGTGCCTGGAGTGTACTGGTCTCTGGAAACACCATATATTTT.

This clone is a singleton in its sample. As DNA, the CDR3 is TGTGCCAGCAGCGTAGGGAGGGGCACCTACGAGCAGTACTTC. Its translation: CASSVGRGTYEQYF. The genes are TRBV9 and TRBJ2-7, with TRBD2 as a possible D gene (6 bases). CDR3 length: 14 residues. V dropped 0 bases and J dropped 2 bases, with 9 bases sitting between them. CDR1 SGDLS and CDR2 YYNGEE come from the germline V gene.

The CDR3 DNA reads TGTGCCAGCAGCTCTATGATGACAGCGGGAGGATCGCAAGAGACCCAGTACTTC. Protein sequence: CASSSMMTAGGSQETQYF. The chain is built from TRBV7-6 and TRBJ2-5, with TRBD2 matching 9 bases. Trimming at V came to 4 bases and at J to 2 bases, leaving 14 bases not matched to a gene. Germline V CDR1 and CDR2: SGHVS, FNYEAQ. The CDR3 spans 18 residues.

The chain recombines TRBV5-4 with TRBJ2-7; weak D call: TRBD2 (6 bases). There are 14 residues in the CDR3. The germline gives CDR1 SGHNT, CDR2 YYREEE (reference sequence). V shed 2 bases and J shed 6 bases, with 15 bases lying between them. CDR3 amino acids: CASSFGGGPIEQYF. The CDR3 DNA reads as TGTGCCAGCAGCTTCGGAGGAGGGCCGATCGAGCAGTACTTC.

The chain has TRBV5-5 and TRBJ2-7; 11 bases fit TRBD2. The CDR3 covers 15 residues. The germline CDR1 and CDR2 sequences are SGHKS and YYEKEE (reference sequence). The ends lost 3 bases at V and 2 bases at J; junction bases unmatched: 4. The CDR3 spells CASSSGLAETYEQYF. The CDR3 region has the DNA TGTGCCAGCAGCTCGGGACTAGCGGAGACCTACGAGCAGTACTTC.

The chain is built from TRBV6-4 and TRBJ2-1, with 12 bases that match TRBD2. The CDR3 totals 16 residues. Per germline, CDR1 MRHNA and CDR2 SNTAGT. The trim removed 2 bases at V and 9 bases at J, leaving 8 bases unmatched. The CDR3 coding sequence is TGTGCCAGCAGTGACGGCCTGGGACTAGCGGGTGGTGAGCAGTTCTTC. Its translation: CASSDGLGLAGGEQFF.